This is a list of T cell receptor beta chains from one sample in a study of shared clonotypes between healthy human individuals. Sequencing used immunoSEQ multiplex PCR; TCRdb keeps in-frame clones, though not all of them. The sample consists of more than 2 million clones, just under 95% of them appearing once. The sample taken for sequencing was naive CD8+ T cells sorted from blood. The source is a man aged 18-30 years in good health. Each CDR3 is given with its conserved first and last residue. The D gene is left open where the match is weak. For some rows the clone size is stated as once, few or many, or as a class when expanded; others skip it.

.,TRBJ2-4,.,TRBV5-4,TGTGCCAGCAGCTTGGGAGGGGGGTTCGAAAACATTCAGTACTTC,CASSLGGGFENIQYF
.,TRBJ2-7,.,TRBV6-6,TGTGCCAGTAGGGTCGCCTACGAGCAGTACTTC,CASRVAYEQYF
.,TRBJ2-1,.,TRBV4-1,TGCGCCAGCAGCCACCACGGGACCACCTACAATGAGCAGTTCTTC,CASSHHGTTYNEQFF
.,TRBJ2-1,.,TRBV9,TGTGCCAGCAGCGTAGGGGGCGGGGCTTCGCAGTTCTTC,CASSVGGGASQFF
.,TRBJ2-3,TRBD2,TRBV27,TGTGCCAGCAGTTTAACGCTAGCGGGACCCAGAGATACGCAGTATTTT,CASSLTLAGPRDTQYF
.,TRBJ2-1,.,TRBV29-1,TGCAGCGTTGGGGGGGTTTCCTACAATGAGCAGTTCTTC,CSVGGVSYNEQFF
once,TRBJ2-5,.,TRBV7-9,TGTGCCAGCAGCTCGTCCGGGACGAAACAAGAGACCCAGTACTTC,CASSSSGTKQETQYF
.,TRBJ2-7,.,TRBV27,TGTGCCAGCAGCCTAGGGTTAGGGTACGAGCAGTACTTC,CASSLGLGYEQYF
.,TRBJ2-3,.,TRBV5-4,TGTGCCAGCAGGTTCCAGGGTGGAGCAGATACGCAGTATTTT,CASRFQGGADTQYF
.,TRBJ2-1,TRBD2,TRBV11-3,TGTGCCAGCAGCCCTGGACTAGCGGGAGTGTACAATGAGCAGTTCTTC,CASSPGLAGVYNEQFF
.,TRBJ2-3,TRBD2,TRBV7-6,TGTGCCAGCAGCTTAGTCCTAGCGGGACTAGATACGCAGTATTTT,CASSLVLAGLDTQYF
.,TRBJ2-3,.,TRBV4-1,TGCGCCAGCAGCCAAGAACCCGCAGATACGCAGTATTTT,CASSQEPADTQYF
few,TRBJ1-6,.,TRBV13,TGTGCCAGCAGCCAGGCAGACAATTCACCCCTCCACTTT,CASSQADNSPLHF
once,TRBJ2-3,.,TRBV2,TGTGCCAGCAGTGGGGTTAGCTGGGTCACAGATACGCAGTATTTT,CASSGVSWVTDTQYF
.,TRBJ2-5,.,TRBV5-5,TGTGCCAGCAGCTTGGTCGGGGAAGAGACCCAGTACTTC,CASSLVGEETQYF
.,TRBJ1-1,TRBD1,TRBV4-3,TGCGCCAGCAGCCAAGTGGGCAGGGGGCTATACACTGAAGCTTTCTTT,CASSQVGRGLYTEAFF
.,TRBJ1-4,.,TRBV7-6,TGTGCCAGCAGCCCGGGGACCGGGACGGCCTTCGAAAAACTGTTTTTT,CASSPGTGTAFEKLFF
.,TRBJ2-3,TRBD2,TRBV7-3,TGTGCCAGCAGCTCTGGTAGCGGGGGATTCACAGATACGCAGTATTTT,CASSSGSGGFTDTQYF
.,TRBJ2-3,.,TRBV30,TGTGCCTGGAGTGTATCAGGGTCGGGCACAGATACGCAGTATTTT,CAWSVSGSGTDTQYF
.,TRBJ1-2,.,TRBV5-6,TGTGCCAGCAGCTTGGCCTCGGAGCGCTGGCGCTATGGCTACACCTTC,CASSLASERWRYGYTF
.,TRBJ2-7,TRBD2,TRBV7-2,TGTGCCAGCAGCGCCGGACTAGCGGGGGGTCGCTACGAGCAGTACTTC,CASSAGLAGGRYEQYF
.,TRBJ2-5,.,TRBV30,TGTGCCTGGGGCCTTGAAAAGACCCAGTACTTC,CAWGLEKTQYF
once,TRBJ1-2,TRBD1,TRBV23-1,TGCGCCAGCACTCCAGGGGGCGCCTACTATGGCTACACCTTC,CASTPGGAYYGYTF
once,TRBJ2-7,TRBD1,TRBV5-1,TGCGCCAGCAGCGACGCCCCAACAGGGGCCCTATCCTACGAGCAGTACTTC,CASSDAPTGALSYEQYF
.,TRBJ2-7,.,TRBV2,TGTGCCAGCAGTGTCACGGACACCTTCTCCTACGAGCAGTACTTC,CASSVTDTFSYEQYF
.,TRBJ1-6,.,TRBV11-3,TGTGCCAGCAGCTTTCCGTATCGCCAGGGGAATTCACCCCTCCACTTT,CASSFPYRQGNSPLHF
.,TRBJ2-7,.,TRBV6-1,TGTGCCAGCACCGAGCCCCTAGGTAGCACCTACGAGCAGTACTTC,CASTEPLGSTYEQYF
once,TRBJ2-5,.,TRBV30,TGTGCCTGGAGTACCACCGGGGGTTGGTGGGAGACCCAGTACTTC,CAWSTTGGWWETQYF
.,TRBJ2-7,.,TRBV6-5,TGTGCCAGCAGCTCCCAGGGGATCCCCTACGAGCAGTACTTC,CASSSQGIPYEQYF
.,TRBJ1-5,TRBD1,TRBV9,TGTGCCAGCAGCGTAGACGACAGGGTTGGGAATCAGCCCCAGCATTTT,CASSVDDRVGNQPQHF
.,TRBJ2-1,.,TRBV6-5,TGTGCCAGCAGTACCTCCACTGAGCAGTTCTTC,CASSTSTEQFF
.,TRBJ1-2,.,TRBV27,TGTGCCAGCAGTTTATGGGGGCCGGACTATGGCTACACCTTC,CASSLWGPDYGYTF
.,TRBJ2-2,.,TRBV27,TGTGCCAGCAGTTTACTAGGGGTTAAGGACACCGGGGAGCTGTTTTTT,CASSLLGVKDTGELFF
.,TRBJ2-1,TRBD1,TRBV7-6,TGTGCCAGCAGCTTCGAGACAGGGGACAATGAGCAGTTCTTC,CASSFETGDNEQFF
once,TRBJ2-7,.,TRBV9,TGTGCCAGCAGCGTAGGTGGCAGCGCCTACGAGCAGTACTTC,CASSVGGSAYEQYF
once,TRBJ1-5,TRBD1,TRBV30,TGTGCCTGGGATACCGGGACAGGGAATCAGCCCCAGCATTTT,CAWDTGTGNQPQHF
.,TRBJ2-3,TRBD2,TRBV7-3,TGTGCCAGCAGCACCGGGACTAGCGGGGCCACAGATACGCAGTATTTT,CASSTGTSGATDTQYF
.,TRBJ1-5,.,TRBV27,TGTGCCAGCAGTCCGGGGAACCAGCCCCAGCATTTT,CASSPGNQPQHF
once,TRBJ1-2,.,TRBV29-1,TGCAGCGCCCGGATGGCCTATGGCTACACCTTC,CSARMAYGYTF
few,TRBJ1-4,.,TRBV5-6,TGTGCCAGCAGCTTGGAAGGGGATGAAAAACTGTTTTTT,CASSLEGDEKLFF
.,TRBJ1-1,.,TRBV7-2,TGTGCCAGCAGCCGCCGGGGGGCTATGAACACTGAAGCTTTCTTT,CASSRRGAMNTEAFF
.,TRBJ2-7,.,TRBV4-3,TGCGCCAGCAGCCAAGGATCGACCTACGAGCAGTACTTC,CASSQGSTYEQYF
.,TRBJ1-6,.,TRBV28,TGTGCCAGCAGACAGTCATATAATTCACCCCTCCACTTT,CASRQSYNSPLHF
.,TRBJ2-1,TRBD2,TRBV7-9,TGTGCCAGCAGCCCACTAGCGGGAGCCTCCGATGAGCAGTTCTTC,CASSPLAGASDEQFF
.,TRBJ2-3,TRBD2,TRBV4-1,TGCGCCAGCAGCCGATCTTTAGCGGGAGCAGATACGCAGTATTTT,CASSRSLAGADTQYF
.,TRBJ2-3,TRBD2,TRBV6-7,TGTGCCAGCAGTTACCGACTAGCGGGACGCACAGATACGCAGTATTTT,CASSYRLAGRTDTQYF
.,TRBJ1-2,.,TRBV30,TGTGCCTGGTCGGAAGCAGGGGAAGCAGAATCCTATGGCTACACCTTC,CAWSEAGEAESYGYTF
.,TRBJ1-3,.,TRBV27,TGTGCCAGCAGTTTAAGTGTTGGAAACACCATATATTTT,CASSLSVGNTIYF
.,TRBJ2-1,.,TRBV6-6,TGTGCCAGCAGCCCCGACTCAAGCTCCTACAATGAGCAGTTCTTC,CASSPDSSSYNEQFF